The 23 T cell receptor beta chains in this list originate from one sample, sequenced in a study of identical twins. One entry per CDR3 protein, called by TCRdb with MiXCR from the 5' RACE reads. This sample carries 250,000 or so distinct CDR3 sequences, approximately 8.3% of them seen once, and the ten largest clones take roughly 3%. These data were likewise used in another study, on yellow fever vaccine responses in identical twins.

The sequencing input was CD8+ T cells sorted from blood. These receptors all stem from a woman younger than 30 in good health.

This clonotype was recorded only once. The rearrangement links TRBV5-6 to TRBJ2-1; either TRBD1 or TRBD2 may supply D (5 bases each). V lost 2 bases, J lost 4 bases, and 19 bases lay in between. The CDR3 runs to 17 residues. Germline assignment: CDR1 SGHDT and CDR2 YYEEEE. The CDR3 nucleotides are TGTGCCAGCAGCTTAGGGACCTCCGTTTGGGCATACAATGAGCAGTTCTTC. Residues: CASSLGTSVWAYNEQFF.

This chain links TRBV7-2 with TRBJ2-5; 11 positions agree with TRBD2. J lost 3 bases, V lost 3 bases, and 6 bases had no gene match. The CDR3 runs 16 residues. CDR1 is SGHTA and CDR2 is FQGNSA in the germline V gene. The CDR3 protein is CASSLWTSGPEETQYF. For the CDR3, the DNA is TGTGCCAGCAGCTTGTGGACTAGCGGGCCGGAAGAGACCCAGTACTTC.

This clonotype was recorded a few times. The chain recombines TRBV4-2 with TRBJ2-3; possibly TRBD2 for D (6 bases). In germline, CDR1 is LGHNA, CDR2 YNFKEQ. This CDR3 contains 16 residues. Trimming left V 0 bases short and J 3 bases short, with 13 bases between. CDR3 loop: CASSQDWRGVTDTQYF. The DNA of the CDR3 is TGTGCCAGCAGCCAAGATTGGCGCGGGGTTACAGATACGCAGTATTTT.

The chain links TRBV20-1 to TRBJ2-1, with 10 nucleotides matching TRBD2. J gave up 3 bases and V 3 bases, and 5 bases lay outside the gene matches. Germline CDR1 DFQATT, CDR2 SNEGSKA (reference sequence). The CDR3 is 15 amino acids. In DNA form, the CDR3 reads TGCAGTGCTAGGTCACTAGCGGGGATCTACAATGAGCAGTTCTTC. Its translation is CSARSLAGIYNEQFF.

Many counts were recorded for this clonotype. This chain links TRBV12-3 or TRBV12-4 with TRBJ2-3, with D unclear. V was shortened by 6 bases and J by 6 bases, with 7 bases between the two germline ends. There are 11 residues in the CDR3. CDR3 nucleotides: TGTGCCAGCAGCACTTCGGATACGCAGTATTTT. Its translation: CASSTSDTQYF.

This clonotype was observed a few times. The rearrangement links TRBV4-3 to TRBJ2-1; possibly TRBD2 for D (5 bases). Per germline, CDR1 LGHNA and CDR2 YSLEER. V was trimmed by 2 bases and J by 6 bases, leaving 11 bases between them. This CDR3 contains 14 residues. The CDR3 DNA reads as TGCGCCAGCAGCCAATTTGGCGGGCGCAATGAGCAGTTCTTC. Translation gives CASSQFGGRNEQFF.

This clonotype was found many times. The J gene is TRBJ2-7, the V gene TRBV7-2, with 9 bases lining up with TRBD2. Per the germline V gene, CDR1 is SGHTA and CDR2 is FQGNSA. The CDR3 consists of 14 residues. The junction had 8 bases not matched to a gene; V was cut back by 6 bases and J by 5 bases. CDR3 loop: CASRFAGGFNEQYF. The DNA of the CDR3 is TGTGCCAGCAGGTTCGCGGGAGGGTTCAACGAGCAGTACTTC.

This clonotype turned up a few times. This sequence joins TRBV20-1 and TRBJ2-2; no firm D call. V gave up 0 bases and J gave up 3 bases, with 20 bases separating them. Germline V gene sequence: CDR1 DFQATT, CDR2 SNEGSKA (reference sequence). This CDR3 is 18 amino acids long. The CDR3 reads CSARDPQRGIPDTGELFF. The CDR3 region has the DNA TGCAGTGCTAGAGATCCCCAAAGAGGCATTCCGGACACCGGGGAGCTGTTTTTT.

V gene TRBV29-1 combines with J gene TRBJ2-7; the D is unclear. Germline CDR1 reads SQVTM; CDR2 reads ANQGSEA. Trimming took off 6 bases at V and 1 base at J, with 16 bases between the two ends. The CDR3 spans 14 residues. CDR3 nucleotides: TGCAGCGTGATCGGGCAGCGAGATTCCTACGAGCAGTACTTC. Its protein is CSVIGQRDSYEQYF.

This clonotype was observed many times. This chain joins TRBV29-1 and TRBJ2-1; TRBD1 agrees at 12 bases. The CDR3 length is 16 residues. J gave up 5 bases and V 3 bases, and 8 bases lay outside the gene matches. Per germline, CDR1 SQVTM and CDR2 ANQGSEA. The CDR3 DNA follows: TGCAGCGTTGAGGAAAGGGACAGGGGGCCACACAATGAGCAGTTCTTC. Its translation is CSVEERDRGPHNEQFF.

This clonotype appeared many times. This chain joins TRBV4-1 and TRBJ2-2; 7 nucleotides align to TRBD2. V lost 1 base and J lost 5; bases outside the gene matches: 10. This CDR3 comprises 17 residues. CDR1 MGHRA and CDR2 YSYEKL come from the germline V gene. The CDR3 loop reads CASSQAVRSGKTGELFF. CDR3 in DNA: TGCGCCAGCAGCCAAGCGGTCAGGAGCGGGAAGACCGGGGAGCTGTTTTTT.

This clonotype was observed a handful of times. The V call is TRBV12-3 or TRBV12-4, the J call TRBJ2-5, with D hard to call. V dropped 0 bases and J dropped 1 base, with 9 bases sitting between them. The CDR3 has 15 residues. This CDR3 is CASSLAWGGQETQYF. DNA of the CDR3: TGTGCCAGCAGTTTAGCGTGGGGTGGCCAAGAGACCCAGTACTTC.

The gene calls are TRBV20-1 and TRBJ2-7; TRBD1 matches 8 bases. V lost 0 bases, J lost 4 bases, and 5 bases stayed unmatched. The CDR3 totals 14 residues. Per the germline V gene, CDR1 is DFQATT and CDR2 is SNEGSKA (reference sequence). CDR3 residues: CSARDATGAYEQYF. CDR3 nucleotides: TGCAGTGCTAGAGATGCGACAGGGGCTTACGAGCAGTACTTC.

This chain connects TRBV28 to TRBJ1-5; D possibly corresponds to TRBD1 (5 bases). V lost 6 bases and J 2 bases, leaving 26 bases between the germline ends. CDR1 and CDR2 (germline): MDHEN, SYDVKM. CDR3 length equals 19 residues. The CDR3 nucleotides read TGTGCCAGCAGCCCACCCTCCTGGGAGGGGATAAGGGGCAATCAGCCCCAGCATTTT. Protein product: CASSPPSWEGIRGNQPQHF.

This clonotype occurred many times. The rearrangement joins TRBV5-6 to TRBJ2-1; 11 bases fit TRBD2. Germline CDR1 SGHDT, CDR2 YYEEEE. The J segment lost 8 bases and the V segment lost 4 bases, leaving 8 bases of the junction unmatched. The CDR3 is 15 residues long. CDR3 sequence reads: CASSSTSGSNYEQFF. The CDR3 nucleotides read TGTGCCAGCAGCAGCACTAGCGGGAGTAACTATGAGCAGTTCTTC. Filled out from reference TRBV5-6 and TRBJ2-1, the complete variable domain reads DAGVTQSPTHLIKTRGQQVTLRCSPKSGHDTVSWYQQALGQGPQFIFQYYEEEERQRGNFPDRFSGHQFPNYSSELNVNALLLGDSALYLCASSSTSGSNYEQFFGPGTRLTVL.

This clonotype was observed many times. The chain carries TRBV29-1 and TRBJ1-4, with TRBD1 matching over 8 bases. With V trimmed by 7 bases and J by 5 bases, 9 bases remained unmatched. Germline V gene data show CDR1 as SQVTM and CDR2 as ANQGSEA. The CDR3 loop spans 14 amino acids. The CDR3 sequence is CSGHTGGSNEKLFF. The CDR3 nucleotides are TGCAGCGGACACACAGGGGGATCGAATGAAAAACTGTTTTTT.

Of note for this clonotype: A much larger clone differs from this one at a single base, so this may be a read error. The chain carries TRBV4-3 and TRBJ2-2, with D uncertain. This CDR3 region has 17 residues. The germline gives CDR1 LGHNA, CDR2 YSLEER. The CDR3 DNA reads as TGCGCCAGCAGCCAATCCCACCATCCCCTTAACACCTGGGAGCTGTTTTTT. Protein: CASSQSHHPLNTWELFF.

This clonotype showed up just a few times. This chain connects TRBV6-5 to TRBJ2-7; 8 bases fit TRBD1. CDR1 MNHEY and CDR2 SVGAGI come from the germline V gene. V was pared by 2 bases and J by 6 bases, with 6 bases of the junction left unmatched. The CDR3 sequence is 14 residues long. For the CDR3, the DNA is TGTGCCAGCAGTTACGGACAGGGTGTTGGCGAGCAGTACTTC. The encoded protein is CASSYGQGVGEQYF.

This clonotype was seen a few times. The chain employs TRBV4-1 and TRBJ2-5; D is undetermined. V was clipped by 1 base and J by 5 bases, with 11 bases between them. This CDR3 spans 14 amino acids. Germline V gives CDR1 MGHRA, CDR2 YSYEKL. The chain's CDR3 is CASSQAAGRETQYF. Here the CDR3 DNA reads TGCGCCAGCAGCCAAGCCGCAGGCAGGGAGACCCAGTACTTC.

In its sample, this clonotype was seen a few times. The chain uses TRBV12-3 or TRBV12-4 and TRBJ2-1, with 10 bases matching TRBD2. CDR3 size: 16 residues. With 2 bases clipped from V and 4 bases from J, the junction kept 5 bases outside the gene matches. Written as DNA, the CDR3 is TGTGCCAGCAGTTTACTAGCGGGAGTGGGTTACAATGAGCAGTTCTTC. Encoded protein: CASSLLAGVGYNEQFF.

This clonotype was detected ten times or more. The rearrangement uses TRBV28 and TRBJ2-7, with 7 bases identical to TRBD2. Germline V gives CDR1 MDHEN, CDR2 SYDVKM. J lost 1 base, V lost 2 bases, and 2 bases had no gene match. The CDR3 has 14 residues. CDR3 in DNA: TGTGCCAGCAGTTTAGCGGGGGAATCCTACGAGCAGTACTTC. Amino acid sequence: CASSLAGESYEQYF. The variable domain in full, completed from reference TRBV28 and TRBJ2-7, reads DVKVTQSSRYLVKRTGEKVFLECVQDMDHENMFWYRQDPGLGLRLIYFSYDVKMKEKGDIPEGYSVSREKKERFSLILESASTNQTSMYLCASSLAGESYEQYFGPGTRLTVT.

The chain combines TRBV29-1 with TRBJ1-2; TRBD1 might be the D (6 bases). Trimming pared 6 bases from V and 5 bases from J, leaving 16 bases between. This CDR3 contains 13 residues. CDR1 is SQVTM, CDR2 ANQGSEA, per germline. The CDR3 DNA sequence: TGCAGCGTCGAACAGGGTGCTGATTATGGCTACACCTTC. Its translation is CSVEQGADYGYTF.

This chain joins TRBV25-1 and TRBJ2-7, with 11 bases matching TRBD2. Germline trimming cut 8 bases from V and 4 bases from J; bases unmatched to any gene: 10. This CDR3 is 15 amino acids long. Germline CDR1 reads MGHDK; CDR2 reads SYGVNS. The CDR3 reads CASADSGLAVYEQYF. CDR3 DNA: TGTGCCAGCGCAGACTCGGGACTAGCGGTTTACGAGCAGTACTTC.